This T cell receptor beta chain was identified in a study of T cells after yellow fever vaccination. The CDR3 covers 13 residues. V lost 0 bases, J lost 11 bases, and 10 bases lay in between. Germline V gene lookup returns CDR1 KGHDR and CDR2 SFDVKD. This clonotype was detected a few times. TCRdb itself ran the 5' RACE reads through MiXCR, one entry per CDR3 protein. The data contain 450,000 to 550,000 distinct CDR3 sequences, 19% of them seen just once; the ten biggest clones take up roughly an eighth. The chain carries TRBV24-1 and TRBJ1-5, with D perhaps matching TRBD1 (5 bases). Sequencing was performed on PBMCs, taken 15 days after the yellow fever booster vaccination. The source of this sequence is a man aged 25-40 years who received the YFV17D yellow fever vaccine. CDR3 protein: CATSDLRGGSQHF. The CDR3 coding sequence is TGTGCCACCAGTGATTTGCGGGGGGGATCCCAGCATTTT.